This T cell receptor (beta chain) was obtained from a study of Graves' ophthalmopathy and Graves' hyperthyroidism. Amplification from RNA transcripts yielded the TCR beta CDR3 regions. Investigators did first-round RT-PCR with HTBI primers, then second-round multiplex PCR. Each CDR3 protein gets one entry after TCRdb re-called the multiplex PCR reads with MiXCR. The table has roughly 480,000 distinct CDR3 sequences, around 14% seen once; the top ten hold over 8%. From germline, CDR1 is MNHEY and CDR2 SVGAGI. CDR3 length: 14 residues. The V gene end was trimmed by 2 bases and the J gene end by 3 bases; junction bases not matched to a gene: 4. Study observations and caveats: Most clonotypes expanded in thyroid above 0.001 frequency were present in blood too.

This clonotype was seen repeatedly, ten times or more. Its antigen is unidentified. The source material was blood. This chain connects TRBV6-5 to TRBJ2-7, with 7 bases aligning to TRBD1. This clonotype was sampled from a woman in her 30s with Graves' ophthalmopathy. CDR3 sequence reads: CASSYVGQNYEQYF. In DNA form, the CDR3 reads TGTGCCAGCAGTTACGTGGGACAGAACTACGAGCAGTACTTC.